The 4 T cell receptor beta chains in this list originate from one sample, sequenced in a study of CD8 T cells in Susac syndrome. When the RNA was reverse transcribed, random hexamers were used with an input of about 0.45 to 1 ug. One entry per CDR3 protein, called by TCRdb with MiXCR from the immunoSEQ multiplex PCR reads. The table lists about 150,000 distinct CDR3 sequences, around 95% of them singletons, with over 0.075% in the top ten. Sequencing was carried out using CD4+ T cells from PBMCs. These TCRs come from a human donor with Susac syndrome.

This chain joins TRBV9 and TRBJ2-1; no clear D. V lost 0 bases to trimming and J lost 8 bases, with 12 bases between them. This CDR3 spans 14 amino acids. Germline V gene sequence: CDR1 SGDLS, CDR2 YYNGEE. CDR3 amino acids: CASSVEFALDEQFF. DNA for the CDR3: TGTGCCAGCAGCGTAGAATTCGCGCTCGATGAGCAGTTCTTC.

This clonotype was seen only once. The CDR3 DNA follows: TGTGCCAGCAGCATTGACGGACTGTCTAGCACAGATACGCAGTATTTT. It is translated as CASSIDGLSSTDTQYF. The chain employs TRBV11-1 and TRBJ2-3, with D possibly being TRBD2 (5 bases). Trimming stripped 5 bases from V and 0 bases from J, with 15 bases between. There are 16 residues in the CDR3. Germline V gene sequence: CDR1 SGHAT, CDR2 FQDESV (reference sequence).

The rearrangement links TRBV7-3 to TRBJ2-3, with a possible D match to TRBD1 (6 bases). The CDR3 extends over 15 amino acids. The V gene's germline CDR1 is SGHTA and CDR2 FQGTGA. Trimming stripped 5 bases from V and 5 bases from J, with 17 bases between. As DNA, the CDR3 is TGTGCCAGCAGCCCGCGCGAAGGGGGTCTAGATACGCAGTATTTT. It translates to CASSPREGGLDTQYF.

V usage is TRBV20-1 and J usage is TRBJ1-6; 8 bases agree with TRBD1. The CDR3 contains 17 residues. Looked up from germline, CDR1 is DFQATT and CDR2 is SNEGSKA (reference sequence). V shed 1 base, J shed 2 bases, and the junction held 7 bases outside the gene matches. DNA for the CDR3: TGCAGTGCTAGAGCCGTACAGGGGGGACCCTATAATTCACCCCTCCACTTT. As protein: CSARAVQGGPYNSPLHF.